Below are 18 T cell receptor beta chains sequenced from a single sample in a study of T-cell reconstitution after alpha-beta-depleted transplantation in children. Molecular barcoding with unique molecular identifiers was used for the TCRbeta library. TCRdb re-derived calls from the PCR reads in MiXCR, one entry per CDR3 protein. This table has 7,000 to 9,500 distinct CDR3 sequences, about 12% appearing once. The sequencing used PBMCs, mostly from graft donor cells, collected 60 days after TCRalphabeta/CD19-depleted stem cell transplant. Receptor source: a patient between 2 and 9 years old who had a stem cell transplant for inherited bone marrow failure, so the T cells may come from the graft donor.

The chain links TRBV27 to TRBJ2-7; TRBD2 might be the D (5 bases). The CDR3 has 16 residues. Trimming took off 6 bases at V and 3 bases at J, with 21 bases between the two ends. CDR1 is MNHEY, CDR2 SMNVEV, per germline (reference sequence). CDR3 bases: TGTGCCAGCAGGACGACCCTGTGGACTCCCCTCTACGAGCAGTACTTC. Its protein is CASRTTLWTPLYEQYF.

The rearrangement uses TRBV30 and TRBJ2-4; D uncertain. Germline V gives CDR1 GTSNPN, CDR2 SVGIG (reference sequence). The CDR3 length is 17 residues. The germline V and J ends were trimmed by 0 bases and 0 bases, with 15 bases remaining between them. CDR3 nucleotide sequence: TGTGCCTGGAGTGTACGGTCCTCGGGCGTAGCCAAAAACATTCAGTACTTC. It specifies CAWSVRSSGVAKNIQYF.

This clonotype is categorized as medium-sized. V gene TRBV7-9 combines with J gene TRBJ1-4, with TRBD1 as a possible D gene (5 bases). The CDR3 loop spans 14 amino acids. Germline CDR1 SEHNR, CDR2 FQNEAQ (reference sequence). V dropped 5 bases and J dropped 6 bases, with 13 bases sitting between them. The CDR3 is CASSPGGSDEKLFF. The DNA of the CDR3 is TGTGCCAGCAGCCCGGGGGGGAGTGATGAAAAACTGTTTTTT.

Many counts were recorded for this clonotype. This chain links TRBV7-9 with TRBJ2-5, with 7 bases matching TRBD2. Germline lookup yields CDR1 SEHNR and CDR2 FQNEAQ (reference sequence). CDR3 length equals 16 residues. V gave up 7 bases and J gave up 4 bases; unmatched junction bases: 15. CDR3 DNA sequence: TGTGCCAGCAACAATCTTTGGGGAGGGGCGGGAGAGACCCAGTACTTC. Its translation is CASNNLWGGAGETQYF.

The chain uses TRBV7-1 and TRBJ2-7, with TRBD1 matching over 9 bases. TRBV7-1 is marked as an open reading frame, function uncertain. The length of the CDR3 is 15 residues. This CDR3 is CGSSSRGTGTYEQYF. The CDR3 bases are TGTGGGAGCAGCTCAAGAGGGACAGGGACCTACGAGCAGTACTTC.

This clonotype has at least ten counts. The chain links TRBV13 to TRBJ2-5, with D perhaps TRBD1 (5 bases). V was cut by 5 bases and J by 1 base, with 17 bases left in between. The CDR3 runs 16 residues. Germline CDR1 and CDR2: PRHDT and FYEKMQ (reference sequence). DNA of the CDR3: TGTGCCAGCAGCCCAGACAGCTTCAACCTCCAAGAGACCCAGTACTTC. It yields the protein CASSPDSFNLQETQYF.

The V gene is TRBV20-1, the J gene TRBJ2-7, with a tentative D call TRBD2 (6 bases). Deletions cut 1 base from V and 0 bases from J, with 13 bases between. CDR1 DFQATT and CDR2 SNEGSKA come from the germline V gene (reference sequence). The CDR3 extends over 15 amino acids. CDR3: CSARAAGGVSYEQYF. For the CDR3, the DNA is TGCAGTGCTAGAGCTGCCGGGGGTGTCTCCTACGAGCAGTACTTC.

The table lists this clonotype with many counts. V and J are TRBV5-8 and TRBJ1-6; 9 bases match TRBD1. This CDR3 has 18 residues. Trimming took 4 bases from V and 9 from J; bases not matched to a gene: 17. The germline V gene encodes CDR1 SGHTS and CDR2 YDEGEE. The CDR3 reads CASSGRRDRDFSGSPLHF. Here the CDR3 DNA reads TGTGCCAGCAGCGGACGCCGGGACAGGGATTTTTCGGGTTCACCCCTCCACTTT.

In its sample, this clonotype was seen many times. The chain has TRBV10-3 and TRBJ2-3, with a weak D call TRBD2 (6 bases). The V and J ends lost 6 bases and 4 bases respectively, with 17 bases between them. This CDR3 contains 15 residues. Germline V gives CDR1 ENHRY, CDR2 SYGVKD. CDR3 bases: TGTGCCATCAGCCGTCTAGCGAAGGGAGCAGATACGCAGTATTTT. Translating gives CAISRLAKGADTQYF.

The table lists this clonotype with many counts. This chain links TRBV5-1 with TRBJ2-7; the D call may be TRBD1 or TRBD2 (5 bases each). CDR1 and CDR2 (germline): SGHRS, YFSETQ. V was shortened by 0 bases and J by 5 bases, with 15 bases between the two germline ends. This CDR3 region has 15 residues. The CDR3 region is CASSLAAGSVDEQYF. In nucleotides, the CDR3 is TGCGCCAGCAGCTTGGCCGCAGGGAGTGTCGACGAGCAGTACTTC.

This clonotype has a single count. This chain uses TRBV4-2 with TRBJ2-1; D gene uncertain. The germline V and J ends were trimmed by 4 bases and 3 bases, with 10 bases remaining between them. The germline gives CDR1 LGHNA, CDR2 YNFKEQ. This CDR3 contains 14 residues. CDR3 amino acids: CASSRGRLYNEQFF. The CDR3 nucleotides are TGTGCCAGCAGCCGAGGTCGCCTCTACAATGAGCAGTTCTTC.

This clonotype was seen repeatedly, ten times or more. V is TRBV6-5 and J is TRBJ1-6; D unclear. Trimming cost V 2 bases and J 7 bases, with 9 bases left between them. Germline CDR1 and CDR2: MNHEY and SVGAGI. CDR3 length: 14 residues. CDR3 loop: CASSYGVVNSPLHF. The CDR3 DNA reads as TGTGCCAGCAGTTACGGGGTTGTGAATTCACCCCTCCACTTT.

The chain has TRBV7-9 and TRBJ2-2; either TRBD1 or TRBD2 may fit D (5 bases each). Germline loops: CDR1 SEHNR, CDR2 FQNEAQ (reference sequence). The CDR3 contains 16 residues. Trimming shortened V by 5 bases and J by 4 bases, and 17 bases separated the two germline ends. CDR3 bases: TGTGCCAGCAGCCCCAGGGAGACGGCGGTCACCGGGGAGCTGTTTTTT. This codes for CASSPRETAVTGELFF.

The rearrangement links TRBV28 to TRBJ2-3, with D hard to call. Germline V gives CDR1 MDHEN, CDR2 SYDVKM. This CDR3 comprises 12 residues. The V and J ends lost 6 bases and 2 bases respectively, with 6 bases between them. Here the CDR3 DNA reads TGTGCCAGCAGACCCTTCACAGATACGCAGTATTTT. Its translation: CASRPFTDTQYF.

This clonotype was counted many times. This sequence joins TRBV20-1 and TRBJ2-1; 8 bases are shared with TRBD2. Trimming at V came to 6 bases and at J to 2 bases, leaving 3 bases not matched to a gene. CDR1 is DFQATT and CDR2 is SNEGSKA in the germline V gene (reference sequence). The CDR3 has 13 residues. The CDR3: CSAEGLAYNEQFF. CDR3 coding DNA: TGCAGTGCAGAGGGACTAGCCTACAATGAGCAGTTCTTC.

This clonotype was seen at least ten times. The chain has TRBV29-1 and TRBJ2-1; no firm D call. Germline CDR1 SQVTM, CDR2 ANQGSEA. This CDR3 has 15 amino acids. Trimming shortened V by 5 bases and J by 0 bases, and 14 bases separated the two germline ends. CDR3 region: CSVFSLLSSYNEQFF. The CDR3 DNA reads TGCAGCGTTTTCTCTCTTCTGAGCTCCTACAATGAGCAGTTCTTC.

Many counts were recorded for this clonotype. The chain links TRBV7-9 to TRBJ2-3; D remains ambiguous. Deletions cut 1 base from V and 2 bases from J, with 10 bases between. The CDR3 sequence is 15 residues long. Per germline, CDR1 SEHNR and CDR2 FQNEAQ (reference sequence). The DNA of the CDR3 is TGTGCCAGCAGCTTAGGCTGGGCGGCCACAGATACGCAGTATTTT. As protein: CASSLGWAATDTQYF.

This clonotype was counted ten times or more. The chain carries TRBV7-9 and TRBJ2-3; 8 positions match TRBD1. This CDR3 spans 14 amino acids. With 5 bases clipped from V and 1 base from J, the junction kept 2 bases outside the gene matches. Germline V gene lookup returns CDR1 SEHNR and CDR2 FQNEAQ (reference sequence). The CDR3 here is CASSQGAGTDTQYF. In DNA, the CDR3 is TGTGCCAGCAGCCAGGGGGCAGGCACAGATACGCAGTATTTT.